This TCR beta chain was obtained from a study of blood T cell repertoires in COVID-19. On the study more broadly: Italy, Spain and the United States were the sources of the convalescent and acute COVID-19 samples.

Repertoires were generated with immunoSEQ multiplex PCR, while TCRdb's copy carries only in-frame clones and drops some. The sample shows approximately 380,000 clones, roughly 92% of them seen only once. Germline CDR1 is SGHTA and CDR2 is FQGTGA. V lost 5 bases, J lost 4 bases, and 14 bases lay in between. CDR3 length: 14 residues. Those enrolled, adults aged roughly 18 to 100 years, came from about two dozen US areas. Sequenced: PBMCs or T cells enriched from blood (not recorded which). The V and J genes are TRBV7-3 and TRBJ1-2, with TRBD1 as a possible D gene (5 bases). This TCR was recovered from a woman in her thirties or forties who had been exposed to COVID-19. The CDR3 coding sequence is TGTGCCAGCAGCCGAGATGGGACTGTCTATGGCTACACCTTC. Translation gives CASSRDGTVYGYTF.